This T cell receptor (beta chain) was observed in a study of radiation and T cells in renal cell carcinoma. CDR1 is SGHNT, CDR2 YYREEE, per germline (reference sequence). The CDR3 loop spans 14 amino acids. V lost 1 base, J lost 5 bases, and 12 bases lay in between. Only a few counts were recorded for this clone. Its specificity is unknown. The sample's treatment: treatment-naive control, cytoreductive nephrectomy. The tumor was a clear cell renal cell carcinoma. Some clones are missing from TCRdb's copy, which holds only in-frame ones; the method was immunoSEQ multiplex PCR. The table has fewer than 10,000 clones, approximately 65% seen once. Study results and caveats: Tumor samples were small regions of around 0.91 g.

The origin of this receptor is a woman in her 70s with renal cell carcinoma. Source: tumor tissue, taken from a patient whose treatment was nephrectomy without radiotherapy. The chain recombines TRBV5-4 with TRBJ1-1; a weak D match, TRBD1 (6 bases). The DNA of the CDR3 is TGTGCCAGCAGCTTGATGGGGGGGCGGACTGAAGCTTTCTTT. Protein product: CASSLMGGRTEAFF.